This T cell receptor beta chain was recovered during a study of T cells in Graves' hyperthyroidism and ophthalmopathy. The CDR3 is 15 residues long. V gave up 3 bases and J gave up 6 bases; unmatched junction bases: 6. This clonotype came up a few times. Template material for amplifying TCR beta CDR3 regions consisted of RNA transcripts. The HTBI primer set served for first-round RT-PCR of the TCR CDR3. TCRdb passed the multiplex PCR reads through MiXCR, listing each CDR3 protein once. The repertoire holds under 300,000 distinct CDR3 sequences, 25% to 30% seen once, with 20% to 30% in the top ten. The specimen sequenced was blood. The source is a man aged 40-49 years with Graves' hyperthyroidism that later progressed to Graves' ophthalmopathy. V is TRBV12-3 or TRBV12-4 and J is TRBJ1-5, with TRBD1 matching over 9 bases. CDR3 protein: CASSLETGGSQPQHF. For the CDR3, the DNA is TGTGCCAGCAGTTTGGAGACAGGGGGTTCTCAGCCCCAGCATTTT.